What follows are 23 T cell receptor beta chains derived from one specimen sequenced in a study of T-cell reconstitution after alpha-beta-depleted transplantation in children. Unique molecular identifiers were used in preparing the TCRbeta library. TCRdb re-called the PCR reads with MiXCR, one entry per CDR3 protein. In the table there are 100,000 to 120,000 distinct CDR3 sequences, 9% to 12% of which are singletons. This specimen consisted of PBMCs from the stem cell graft donor, obtained from the stem cell graft. Source of these receptors: a human donor who donated a stem cell graft to a child with acute lymphoblastic leukemia.

As to this clonotype: A read error may be the cause here, since a much bigger clone is one base away. The chain couples TRBV12-3 or TRBV12-4 to TRBJ2-7, with 7 bases matching TRBD2. Germline trimming cut 2 bases from V and 3 bases from J; bases unmatched to any gene: 7. This CDR3 region has 15 residues. The CDR3 coding sequence is TGTGCCAGCAGTTTACCGCCGGGAGGTGTCTACGAGCAGTACTTC. It specifies CASSLPPGGVYEQYF.

This clonotype appeared a few times. This sequence joins TRBV30 and TRBJ1-4; D call uncertain. Germline values: CDR1 GTSNPN, CDR2 SVGIG (reference sequence). The CDR3 contains 14 residues. Trimming cost V 4 bases and J 3 bases, with 12 bases left between them. The CDR3 nucleotides read TGTGCCTGGAATGCGGCACCGGCTAATGAAAAACTGTTTTTT. It codes for CAWNAAPANEKLFF.

This clonotype turned up a few times. The V and J genes are TRBV12-3 or TRBV12-4 and TRBJ1-5; D not certain. V lost 4 bases, J lost 2 bases, and 9 bases lay in between. This CDR3 region has 14 residues. The CDR3 nucleotides read TGTGCCAGCAGTTGGTCCGAGGGCAATCAGCCCCAGCATTTT. This codes for CASSWSEGNQPQHF.

This clonotype was observed at least ten times. The chain employs TRBV29-1 and TRBJ2-7, with D possibly matching TRBD1 (6 bases). The CDR3 consists of 13 residues. V lost 6 bases to trimming and J lost 0 bases, with 12 bases between them. Germline loops: CDR1 SQVTM, CDR2 ANQGSEA. Here the CDR3 reads CSVRTVLSYEQYF. The CDR3 nucleotides are TGCAGCGTCCGGACAGTGCTCTCCTACGAGCAGTACTTC.

This clonotype occurred many times. V and J are TRBV5-1 and TRBJ2-7; the D call may be TRBD1 or TRBD2 (6 bases each). This CDR3 spans 15 amino acids. Trimming cost V 4 bases and J 1 base, with 15 bases left between them. CDR1 and CDR2 (germline): SGHRS, YFSETQ. This CDR3 is CASSGGDNLSYEQYF. CDR3 DNA sequence: TGCGCCAGCAGCGGCGGGGACAACTTATCCTACGAGCAGTACTTC.

Many counts were recorded for this clonotype. The rearrangement uses TRBV5-6 and TRBJ2-5; D gene unclear. This CDR3 spans 14 amino acids. Germline V gene lookup returns CDR1 SGHDT and CDR2 YYEEEE. V was shortened by 2 bases and J by 5 bases, with 13 bases between the two germline ends. CDR3 protein: CASSFRESSETQYF. The CDR3 bases are TGTGCCAGCAGCTTTCGTGAGAGTTCGGAGACCCAGTACTTC.

This clonotype was recorded many times. V is TRBV6-2 or TRBV6-3 and J is TRBJ2-1; the match to TRBD2 covers 9 bases. The CDR3 totals 15 residues. Trimming took 4 bases from V and 5 from J; bases not matched to a gene: 6. Germline lookup yields CDR1 MNHEY and CDR2 SVGEGT. CDR3 in amino acids: CASSFPGLAHNEQFF. Here the CDR3 DNA reads TGTGCCAGCAGTTTTCCGGGACTAGCCCACAATGAGCAGTTCTTC.

The chain recombines TRBV30 with TRBJ1-3; 7 bases map to TRBD1. The germline V gene encodes CDR1 GTSNPN and CDR2 SVGIG (reference sequence). The CDR3 covers 13 residues. CDR3 in DNA: TGTGCGAGGTCAGGGGGCTCTGGAAACACCATATATTTT. Its protein is CARSGGSGNTIYF.

This clonotype was detected many times. V and J are TRBV20-1 and TRBJ2-1, with D perhaps matching TRBD1 (5 bases). Germline V gene data show CDR1 as DFQATT and CDR2 as SNEGSKA (reference sequence). The V end lost 5 bases, the J end lost 0 bases, and 11 bases lay between the germline ends. This CDR3 is built from 14 residues. For the CDR3, the DNA is TGCAGTGCTCGCTCAGGGATCTCCTACAATGAGCAGTTCTTC. Translation: CSARSGISYNEQFF.

This clonotype was observed at least ten times. The V and J genes are TRBV7-2 and TRBJ1-2, with TRBD1 matching 9 bases. From germline, CDR1 is SGHTA and CDR2 FQGNSA. There are 14 residues in the CDR3. The V and J ends lost 5 bases and 7 bases, in that order; junction bases with no gene match: 8. CDR3 sequence reads: CASSTRTGVAGYTF. CDR3 bases: TGTGCCAGCAGCACTCGGACAGGGGTGGCTGGCTACACCTTC. The entire variable domain, with the rest obtained from reference TRBV7-2 and TRBJ1-2, is as follows: GAGVSQSPSNKVTEKGKDVELRCDPISGHTALYWYRQSLGQGLEFLIYFQGNSAPDKSGLPSDRFSAERTGGSVSTLTIQRTQQEDSAVYLCASSTRTGVAGYTFGSGTRLTVV.

The chain joins TRBV30 to TRBJ2-2; D remains ambiguous. This CDR3 has 14 amino acids. Germline V gives CDR1 GTSNPN, CDR2 SVGIG (reference sequence). V was cut by 0 bases and J by 6 bases, with 11 bases left in between. CDR3 in DNA: TGTGCCTGGAGTGTACGCGTCTCCGCCGGGGAGCTGTTTTTT. It translates to CAWSVRVSAGELFF.

The sample holds many counts of this clonotype. This chain connects TRBV6-1 to TRBJ2-3; 8 bases are shared with TRBD1. The V gene's germline CDR1 is MNHNS and CDR2 SASEGT. V shed 5 bases and J 8 bases; nucleotides not matched to a gene: 9. The CDR3 consists of 14 residues. The CDR3 reads CASSPDRALGTQYF. Here the CDR3 DNA reads TGTGCCAGCAGTCCGGACAGGGCGTTGGGTACGCAGTATTTT.

Comments on this clonotype: A much larger clonotype is one base distant, so this may be a read error. CDR3 in DNA: TGTTCCAGCAGGAAGGACTGGACCAACAATGAGCAGTTCTTC. This codes for CSSRKDWTNNEQFF. The chain uses TRBV6-1 and TRBJ2-1; possible D gene TRBD2, 5 bases. The length of the CDR3 is 14 residues. Germline values: CDR1 MNHNS, CDR2 SASEGT.

This clonotype was counted many times. The chain uses TRBV5-1 and TRBJ2-3; D unclear. V was shortened by 4 bases and J by 2 bases, with 17 bases between the two germline ends. The CDR3 has 16 amino acids. The germline V gene encodes CDR1 SGHRS and CDR2 YFSETQ. The CDR3 nucleotides are TGCGCCAGCAGCGGCTACAACACCATGCCCACAGATACGCAGTATTTT. This encodes CASSGYNTMPTDTQYF.

This clonotype came up many times. The rearrangement uses TRBV5-1 and TRBJ2-7; 8 bases match TRBD1. The CDR3 totals 15 residues. The ends lost 3 bases at V and 2 bases at J; junction bases unmatched: 7. CDR1 SGHRS and CDR2 YFSETQ come from the germline V gene. CDR3 DNA sequence: TGCGCCAGCAGCTCATACAGGGGGAGGACCTACGAGCAGTACTTC. Amino acid sequence: CASSSYRGRTYEQYF.

This clonotype was seen ten or more times. DNA for the CDR3: TGTGCCAGCAGCTTAGACAGGGGGCTCAGCACTGAAGCTTTCTTT. It specifies CASSLDRGLSTEAFF. The chain couples TRBV7-2 to TRBJ1-1; TRBD1 matches at 9 bases. The CDR3 sequence is 15 residues long. Trimming removed 1 base from V and 4 bases from J; junction bases left unmatched: 4. Germline V gene sequence: CDR1 SGHTA, CDR2 FQGNSA.

This clonotype has a count of ten or more. V is TRBV28 and J is TRBJ2-1, with 10 bases aligning to TRBD2. Germline V gives CDR1 MDHEN, CDR2 SYDVKM. There are 15 residues in the CDR3. J was trimmed by 8 bases and V by 0 bases; bases with no gene match: 4. In nucleotides, the CDR3 is TGTGCCAGCAGTTTATGGCTAGCGGGAGAGTATGAGCAGTTCTTC. Protein sequence: CASSLWLAGEYEQFF. Filled out from reference TRBV28 and TRBJ2-1, the complete variable domain reads DVKVTQSSRYLVKRTGEKVFLECVQDMDHENMFWYRQDPGLGLRLIYFSYDVKMKEKGDIPEGYSVSREKKERFSLILESASTNQTSMYLCASSLWLAGEYEQFFGPGTRLTVL.

There are many counts of this clonotype. CDR3 coding DNA: TGCGCCAGCAGCTTGGAAGGGTATATCTCTGAAGCTTTCTTT. Translating it yields CASSLEGYISEAFF. The genes are TRBV5-1 and TRBJ1-1; D not resolved. The germline V and J ends were trimmed by 0 bases and 6 bases, with 12 bases remaining between them. This CDR3 comprises 14 residues. Germline CDR1 is SGHRS and CDR2 is YFSETQ.

This clonotype was seen ten or more times. V and J are TRBV10-1 and TRBJ2-1; a possible D gene is TRBD1 (5 bases). Germline V gives CDR1 WNHNN, CDR2 SYGVQD (reference sequence). Trimming removed 6 bases at V and 0 bases at J, with 12 bases between. CDR3 length: 15 residues. The CDR3 nucleotides read TGCGCCAGCAGCAGGGATCTAAGCTCCTACAATGAGCAGTTCTTC. Protein sequence: CASSRDLSSYNEQFF.

In this sample, this clonotype turned up many times. The chain has TRBV5-1 and TRBJ2-1; no clear D. The ends were cut back, 1 base at V and 3 bases at J, with 11 bases in the middle. The CDR3 extends over 15 amino acids. The germline V gene encodes CDR1 SGHRS and CDR2 YFSETQ. The CDR3, as DNA: TGCGCCAGCAGCTTGTATACTGTAAACTACAATGAGCAGTTCTTC. Protein product: CASSLYTVNYNEQFF.

The chain is built from TRBV19 and TRBJ1-1, with D uncertain. The CDR3 covers 13 residues. V was pared by 10 bases and J by 2 bases, with 14 bases between. From germline, CDR1 is LNHDA and CDR2 SQIVND (reference sequence). The CDR3 loop is CATSTRRNTEAFF. DNA of the CDR3: TGTGCCACCTCCACCAGAAGAAACACTGAAGCTTTCTTT.

At least ten counts were recorded for this clonotype. The chain combines TRBV7-2 with TRBJ2-7; no clear D gene. Germline V gene data show CDR1 as SGHTA and CDR2 as FQGNSA. Deletions cut 1 base from V and 6 bases from J, with 4 bases between. The CDR3 spans 11 residues. The CDR3 DNA follows: TGTGCCAGCAGCTTAGTCGGCGAGCAGTACTTC. It yields the protein CASSLVGEQYF.

This clonotype was recorded at least ten times. This chain links TRBV27 with TRBJ2-3; D is unresolved. Germline CDR1 is MNHEY and CDR2 is SMNVEV (reference sequence). The CDR3 sequence is 14 residues long. Trimming cost V 3 bases and J 6 bases, with 13 bases left between them. The CDR3 loop reads CASSFFNSRDTQYF. Here the CDR3 DNA reads TGTGCCAGCAGTTTTTTCAACTCCCGGGATACGCAGTATTTT.